These 7 T cell receptor beta chains were sequenced from one sample in a study of T cell responses to AZD1222 COVID-19 vaccine. Clones were sequenced by immunoSEQ multiplex PCR, and TCRdb holds only the in-frame ones, with some missing. The data contain about 93,000 clones, 70% to 90% of them singletons. The source was peripheral blood, collected on day 0 of AZD1222 vaccination. These receptor sequences come from an adult in good health.

The chain has TRBV7-9 and TRBJ2-7, with D possibly matching TRBD1 (6 bases). The germline V gene has CDR1 SEHNR and CDR2 FQNEAQ (reference sequence). The CDR3 covers 16 residues. Trimming shortened V by 5 bases and J by 1 base, and 18 bases separated the two germline ends. CDR3 sequence reads: CASSPYVGATSYEQYF. Written as DNA, the CDR3 is TGTGCCAGCAGCCCCTATGTGGGGGCTACATCCTACGAGCAGTACTTC.

About this clone itself: Other DNA sequences in the sample encode the same CDR3. The J gene is TRBJ1-1, the V gene TRBV11-2; D gene uncertain. The germline CDR1 and CDR2 sequences are SGHAT and FQNNGV. Trimming shortened V by 5 bases and J by 1 base, and 8 bases separated the two germline ends. The CDR3 consists of 13 residues. The CDR3 loop is CASSRRQNTEAFF. The CDR3 nucleotides are TGTGCCAGCAGCCGCAGACAGAACACTGAAGCTTTCTTT.

The chain employs TRBV4-2 and TRBJ2-1, with 10 nucleotides matching TRBD2. V gave up 2 bases and J gave up 7 bases; unmatched junction bases: 17. Looked up from germline, CDR1 is LGHNA and CDR2 is YNFKEQ. The CDR3 length is 19 residues. The CDR3 nucleotides are TGTGCCAGCAGCCAACAAAATCAACCTAGGGGACTAGCGCGAAATGAGCAGTTCTTC. This gives the protein CASSQQNQPRGLARNEQFF.

This clone has more than one count but fewer than ten. The same CDR3 arises from other DNA sequences in this sample as well. The chain joins TRBV3-1 (or the pseudogene TRBV3-2) to TRBJ2-1, with 8 positions matching TRBD1. The V segment lost 4 bases and the J segment 0 bases; nucleotides outside the gene matches: 2. The CDR3 has 15 amino acids. Looked up from germline, CDR1 is LGHDT and CDR2 is YNNKEL (reference sequence). CDR3 residues: CASSPGTGSYNEQFF. The DNA of the CDR3 is TGTGCCAGCAGCCCGGGGACAGGCTCCTACAATGAGCAGTTCTTC.

This chain joins TRBV2 and TRBJ2-3; 7 nucleotides agree with TRBD2. V lost 2 bases to trimming and J lost 0 bases; unmatched junction nucleotides: 8. Looked up from germline, CDR1 is SNHLY and CDR2 is FYNNEI. The CDR3 runs to 17 residues. CDR3 in amino acids: CASSERRGRVSTDTQYF. Here the CDR3 DNA reads TGTGCCAGCAGTGAAAGGCGTGGGAGGGTGAGCACAGATACGCAGTATTTT.

This sequence joins TRBV6-2 or TRBV6-3 and TRBJ2-7; 7 positions agree with TRBD2. Germline lookup yields CDR1 MNHEY and CDR2 SVGEGT. Trimming took 2 bases from V and 3 from J; bases not matched to a gene: 4. There are 14 residues in the CDR3. CDR3: CASSYGGSHYEQYF. The DNA for the CDR3 is TGTGCCAGCAGTTACGGCGGGAGTCACTACGAGCAGTACTTC.

V gene TRBV19 combines with J gene TRBJ1-2; no firm D call. V gave up 5 bases and J gave up 1 base, with 14 bases separating them. The CDR3 is 15 amino acids. Germline V CDR1 and CDR2: LNHDA, SQIVND (reference sequence). Here the CDR3 DNA reads TGTGCCAGTAGTCTACAGATGAAACTTAACTATGGCTACACCTTC. Residues: CASSLQMKLNYGYTF.